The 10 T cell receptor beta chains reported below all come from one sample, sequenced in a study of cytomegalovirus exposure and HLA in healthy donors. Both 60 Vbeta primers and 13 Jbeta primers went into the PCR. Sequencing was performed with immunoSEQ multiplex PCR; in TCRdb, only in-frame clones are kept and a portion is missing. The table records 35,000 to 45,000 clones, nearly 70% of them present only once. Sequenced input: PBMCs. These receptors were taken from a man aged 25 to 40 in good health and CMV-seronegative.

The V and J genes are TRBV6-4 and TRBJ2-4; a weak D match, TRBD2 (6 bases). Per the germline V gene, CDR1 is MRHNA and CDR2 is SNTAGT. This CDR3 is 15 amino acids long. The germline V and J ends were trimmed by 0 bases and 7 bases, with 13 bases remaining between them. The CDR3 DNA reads TGTGCCAGCAGTGACTCGCGGGGATCCTGGAACATTCAGTACTTC. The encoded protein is CASSDSRGSWNIQYF.

The CDR3 protein is CASSLGGDRVLGAFF. The CDR3 DNA follows: TGTGCCAGCAGCTTGGGTGGAGACAGGGTTCTCGGAGCTTTCTTT. The rearrangement links TRBV5-8 to TRBJ1-1, with 7 bases matching TRBD1. The germline CDR1 and CDR2 sequences are SGHTS and YDEGEE. CDR3 length: 15 amino acids. Losses at the gene ends were 0 bases for V and 10 bases for J; bases not matched to a gene: 12.

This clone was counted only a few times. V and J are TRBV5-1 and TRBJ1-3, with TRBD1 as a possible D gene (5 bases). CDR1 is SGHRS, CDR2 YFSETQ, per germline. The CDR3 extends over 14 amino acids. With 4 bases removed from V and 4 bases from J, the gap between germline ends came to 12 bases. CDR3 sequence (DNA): TGCGCCAGCAGCCCGGGGGTAGACGGAAACACCATATATTTT. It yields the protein CASSPGVDGNTIYF.

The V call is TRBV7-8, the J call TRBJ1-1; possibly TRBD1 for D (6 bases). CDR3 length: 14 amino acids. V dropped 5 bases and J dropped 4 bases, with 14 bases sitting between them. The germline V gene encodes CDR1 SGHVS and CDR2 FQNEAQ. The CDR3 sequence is CASSIQGSATEAFF. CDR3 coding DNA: TGTGCCAGCAGCATCCAGGGGTCTGCCACTGAAGCTTTCTTT. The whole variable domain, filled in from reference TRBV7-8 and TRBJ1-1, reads GAGVSQSPRYKVAKRGQDVALRCDPISGHVSLFWYQQALGQGPEFLTYFQNEAQLDKSGLPSDRFFAERPEGSVSTLKIQRTQQEDSAVYLCASSIQGSATEAFFGQGTRLTVV.

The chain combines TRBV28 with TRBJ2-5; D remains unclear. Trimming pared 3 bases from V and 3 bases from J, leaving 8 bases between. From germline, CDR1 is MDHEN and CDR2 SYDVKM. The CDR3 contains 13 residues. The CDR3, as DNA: TGTGCCAGCAGTTTCGGAGAGGAAGAGACCCAGTACTTC. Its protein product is CASSFGEEETQYF.

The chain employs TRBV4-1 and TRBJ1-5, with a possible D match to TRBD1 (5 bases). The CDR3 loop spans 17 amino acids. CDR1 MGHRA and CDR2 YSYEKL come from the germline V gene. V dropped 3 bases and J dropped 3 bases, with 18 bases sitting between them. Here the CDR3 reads CASSHGAPRALNQPQHF. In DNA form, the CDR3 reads TGCGCCAGCAGCCATGGGGCCCCGAGAGCCCTCAATCAGCCCCAGCATTTT.

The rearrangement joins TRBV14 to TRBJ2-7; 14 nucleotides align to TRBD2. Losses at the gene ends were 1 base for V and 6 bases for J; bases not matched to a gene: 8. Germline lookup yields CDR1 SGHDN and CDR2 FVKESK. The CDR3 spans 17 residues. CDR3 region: CASSQGSRGLAGGEQYF. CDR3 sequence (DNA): TGTGCCAGCAGCCAAGGATCCCGAGGACTAGCGGGAGGCGAGCAGTACTTC.

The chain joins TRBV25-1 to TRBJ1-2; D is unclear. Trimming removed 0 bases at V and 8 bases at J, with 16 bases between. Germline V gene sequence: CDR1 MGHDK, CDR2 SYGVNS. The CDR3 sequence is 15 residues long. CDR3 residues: CASSEYIIRGGGYTF. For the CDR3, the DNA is TGTGCCAGCAGTGAATATATCATCCGGGGTGGAGGCTACACCTTC.

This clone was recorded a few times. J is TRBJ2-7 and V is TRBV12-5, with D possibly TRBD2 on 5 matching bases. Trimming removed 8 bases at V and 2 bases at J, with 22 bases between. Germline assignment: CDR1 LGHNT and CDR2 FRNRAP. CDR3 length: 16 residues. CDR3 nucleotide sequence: TGTGCTAGTCCTCCTCCCGGTGCCCCCGGGACCTACGAGCAGTACTTC. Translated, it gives CASPPPGAPGTYEQYF.

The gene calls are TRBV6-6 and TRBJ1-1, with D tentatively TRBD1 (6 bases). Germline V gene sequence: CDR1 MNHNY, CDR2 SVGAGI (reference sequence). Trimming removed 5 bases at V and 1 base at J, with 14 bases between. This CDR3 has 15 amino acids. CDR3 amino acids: CASSLPTGQNTEAFF. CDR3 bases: TGTGCCAGCAGTCTTCCGACAGGCCAGAACACTGAAGCTTTCTTT.